What follows is one TCR beta chain and its context. The CDR3 length is 15 residues. Trimming took 2 bases from V and 2 from J, leaving 13 bases between them. CDR1 is LGHNA and CDR2 is YSLEER in the germline V gene. Repertoires were generated with immunoSEQ multiplex PCR, while TCRdb's copy carries only in-frame clones and drops some. Among 40,000 to 55,000 clones, approximately 90% were seen once, and the ten largest hold more than 1.5%. The data are from a study of control samples from healthy donors and cancer patients. The TCR originated in a man aged 40-49 years with colorectal cancer. The chain combines TRBV4-3 with TRBJ2-7; a possible D gene is TRBD1 (6 bases). The sample consisted of PBMCs. CDR3 protein: CASSQLRDKPYEQYF. The CDR3 DNA reads as TGCGCCAGCAGCCAATTAAGGGACAAACCCTACGAGCAGTACTTC.